The present T cell receptor beta chain was sequenced within a study of T cell responses to AZD1222 COVID-19 vaccine. General study points: Per reports, nearly half of all spike-specific TCRs target regions that are unmutated in variants.

A remark on this clone: The antigen remains unidentified.

Germline V gene sequence: CDR1 MDHEN, CDR2 SYDVKM. This CDR3 contains 16 residues. V was clipped by 7 bases and J by 2 bases; unmatched bases: 9. The repertoire was sequenced with immunoSEQ multiplex PCR; TCRdb's copy has only in-frame clones and lacks some. The table lists about 35,000 clones, under 90% of them singletons. The clonotype comes from an adult who received the AZD1222 COVID-19 vaccine. The sample here was peripheral blood, taken 28 days after the second AZD1222 dose. The chain combines TRBV28 with TRBJ2-1, with TRBD1 matching 9 bases. The CDR3, as DNA: TGTGCCAGCACCAGAGTCGGGACAGGGCCCTACAATGAGCAGTTCTTC. Protein: CASTRVGTGPYNEQFF.